The present entry profiles one T cell receptor (beta chain) with its context. Its antigen is not identified. CDR3 size: 13 residues. V was cut by 3 bases and J by 4 bases, with 12 bases left in between. CDR1 is SQVTM, CDR2 ANQGSEA, per germline. The data belong to a study of T cell repertoires in aging, cancer and after chemotherapy. Rearranged V-D-J TRB sequences were amplified with a mixed TRB-A/B primer pool. TCRdb reprocessed the multiplex PCR reads with MiXCR, giving one entry per CDR3 protein. This table holds some 9,200 distinct CDR3 sequences, less than 55% found once. TCR beta rearrangements were amplified from peripheral blood genomic DNA. Whole-study results and caveats: Age-matched healthy donors had significantly more diverse, less clonal blood TCR repertoires than untreated cancer patients.

This receptor was obtained from a human donor in good health. This rearrangement joins TRBV29-1 to TRBJ2-5; weak D call: TRBD2 (5 bases). The sequencing sample was made of blood. The CDR3 region has the DNA TGCAGCGTTGAGGTGGGAGTGGGAGAGACCCAGTACTTC. Translation: CSVEVGVGETQYF.